The clone carrying this T cell receptor (beta chain) was observed at least ten times. What it binds is unknown. The sample comes from a study of T cells in Graves' hyperthyroidism and ophthalmopathy. Amplification of TCR beta CDR3 regions used RNA as the template. First-round RT-PCR of the TCR CDR3 relied on the HTBI primer set. TCRdb reprocessed the multiplex PCR reads via MiXCR and lists one record per CDR3 protein. The table includes 400,000 or so distinct CDR3 sequences, around an eighth detected once. Study-level results: A model using 13 V-J features told ophthalmopathy apart from stable hyperthyroidism. Ophthalmopathy prediction by the model preceded onset by a median roughly 6 months.

Trimming cost V 6 bases and J 9 bases; bases outside gene matches: 9. Germline V gene lookup returns CDR1 DFQATT and CDR2 SNEGSKA (reference sequence). This CDR3 is built from 13 residues. The rearrangement joins TRBV20-1 to TRBJ2-1; 9 positions agree with TRBD1. Sequencing was carried out using blood. The receptor was isolated from a man in his fifties or sixties with Graves' ophthalmopathy. The DNA of the CDR3 is TGCAGTGCCTCCCGGGACAGGGCAAGTGAGCAGTTCTTC. The encoded protein is CSASRDRASEQFF.